This section outlines one T cell receptor (beta chain) sequence together with its context. These data are taken from a study of blood T cell repertoires in COVID-19. The wider study: Symptom resolution, clearance, or two negative PCRs marked the recovered donors of Cohort 3. Collection of acute and convalescent COVID-19 samples took place in the United States, Italy and Spain.

Here immunoSEQ multiplex PCR was the method, and the copy in TCRdb shows in-frame clones only, minus some. In the table there are 200,000 to 250,000 clones, 80% to 90% of which are singletons. Per germline, CDR1 MNHEY and CDR2 SVGAGI. Between the trimmed V and J ends, which lost 5 bases and 1 base, there was a span of 11 bases. The CDR3 consists of 14 residues. This TCR was sampled from a man aged 25 to 45 in a cohort exposed to, infected with or recovered from COVID-19 (not recorded which). V and J are TRBV6-5 and TRBJ1-1, with a weak D call TRBD1 (6 bases). The sequenced sample consisted of PBMCs or T cells enriched from blood (not recorded which). The CDR3 spells CASSTGQTNTEAFF. The CDR3 nucleotides read TGTGCCAGCAGTACCGGACAGACGAACACTGAAGCTTTCTTT.